The present T cell receptor beta chain was sequenced within a study of T-cell reconstitution after alpha-beta-depleted transplantation in children. The ends were cut back, 5 bases at V and 5 bases at J, with 9 bases in the middle. Germline V gene lookup returns CDR1 MNHEY and CDR2 SMNVEV (reference sequence). The CDR3 has 12 residues. It was with unique molecular identifiers that the TCRbeta library was prepared. TCRdb re-analysed the PCR reads in MiXCR, keeping a single row per CDR3 protein. The table records about 230,000 distinct CDR3 sequences, about 9.2% of them present only once. This sequence joins TRBV27 and TRBJ1-2, with TRBD1 as a possible D gene (5 bases). Here the sequenced sample was PBMCs from the stem cell graft donor, taken from the stem cell graft. The source is a human donor who donated a stem cell graft to a child with acute lymphoblastic leukemia. The CDR3 here is CASSMAGYGYTF. The CDR3 nucleotides read TGTGCCAGCAGTATGGCAGGGTATGGCTACACCTTC.